This T cell receptor (beta chain) was obtained from a study of patients and donors after allogeneic stem cell transplantation. TCRdb independently ran MiXCR on the RT-PCR reads; one entry per CDR3 protein. The sample holds about 410,000 distinct CDR3 sequences; 16% are singletons and the top ten take 6.5% to 7.5%. The CDR3 consists of 12 residues. Trimming removed 5 bases from V and 9 bases from J, with 13 bases in between. CDR1 and CDR2 from the germline V gene are SGHVS and FNYEAQ. The receptor was derived from a human donor who was either an allogeneic HSCT recipient or a stem cell or donor lymphocyte infusion donor (not recorded which). It is not recorded whose cells these are; they may come from a transplant donor. The rearrangement uses TRBV7-6 and TRBJ1-1; the D gene is possibly TRBD1 (6 bases). The sequencing input was blood, either unsorted or a sorted T cell fraction (not recorded which). The CDR3 nucleotides are TGTGCCAGCAGCCCACACGGGGGGCAAGCTTTCTTT. Translating it yields CASSPHGGQAFF. The entire variable domain, with the rest obtained from reference TRBV7-6 and TRBJ1-1, is as follows: GAGVSQSPRYKVTKRGQDVALRCDPISGHVSLYWYRQALGQGPEFLTYFNYEAQQDKSGLPNDRFSAERPEGSISTLTIQRTEQRDSAMYRCASSPHGGQAFFGQGTRLTVV.